The entry below describes one T cell receptor beta chain. Its antigen remains unknown. TCRdb independently ran MiXCR on the 5' RACE reads; one entry per CDR3 protein. The sample lists 400,000 to 500,000 distinct CDR3 sequences, over 11% occurring once. The sample comes from a study of identical twins. General observations from the study: Excess sharing between twins was weaker in beta out-of-frame sequences. Without tracking the same donors, conclusions rested on cross-sectional statistical analysis. Monozygotic twins shared more out-of-frame TCR alpha than recombination models predicted.

Germline CDR1 and CDR2: SGHVS and FNYEAQ. CDR3 length: 13 amino acids. V dropped 3 bases and J dropped 5 bases, with 10 bases sitting between them. This same sample was also part of a study on yellow fever vaccine responses in identical twins. In that study: In identical twins, vaccine T cell responses appeared partly shared and partly individual.

This clonotype originated in a woman aged 18-35 years in good health. Material: CD4+ T cells sorted from blood. The rearrangement uses TRBV7-6 and TRBJ2-5; D gene ambiguous. This CDR3 reads CASSFLVVETQYF. The CDR3 DNA reads TGTGCCAGCAGCTTTTTAGTGGTGGAGACCCAGTACTTC.